The present TCR beta chain was sequenced within a study of long-term antiretroviral therapy in people with HIV. Overall study context: Some samples came about a decade before the 2015 immediate-ART recommendation, and these were the earliest.

Regarding this clone: Antigen: not known.

The CDR3 is 17 residues long. The germline gives CDR1 SGHKS, CDR2 YYEKEE (reference sequence). J lost 6 bases, V lost 0 bases, and 7 bases had no gene match. The assay used was immunoSEQ (version v3.0), run at survey level. Sequencing of each sample targeted 40,000-50,000 T-cell genomes. TCRdb's table, derived via immunoSEQ multiplex PCR, lists solely in-frame clones and lacks some. Here the sample spans fewer than 40,000 clones, roughly 79% being singletons. General study findings and limits: HIV repertoire CDR3 lengths ranged less widely than those of controls. Relative to transplant donor controls, diversity remained lower despite increasing after ART.

The chain carries TRBV5-5 and TRBJ2-2; 11 nucleotides match TRBD2. Source: unsorted PBMCs, taken 3.1 years after starting antiretroviral therapy. This receptor was obtained from a woman aged 50 to 60 with HIV. The CDR3, as DNA: TGTGCCAGCAGCTTGGCGGTGTCTAGCGGGGGGCCCGGGGAGCTGTTTTTT. Translating it yields CASSLAVSSGGPGELFF.